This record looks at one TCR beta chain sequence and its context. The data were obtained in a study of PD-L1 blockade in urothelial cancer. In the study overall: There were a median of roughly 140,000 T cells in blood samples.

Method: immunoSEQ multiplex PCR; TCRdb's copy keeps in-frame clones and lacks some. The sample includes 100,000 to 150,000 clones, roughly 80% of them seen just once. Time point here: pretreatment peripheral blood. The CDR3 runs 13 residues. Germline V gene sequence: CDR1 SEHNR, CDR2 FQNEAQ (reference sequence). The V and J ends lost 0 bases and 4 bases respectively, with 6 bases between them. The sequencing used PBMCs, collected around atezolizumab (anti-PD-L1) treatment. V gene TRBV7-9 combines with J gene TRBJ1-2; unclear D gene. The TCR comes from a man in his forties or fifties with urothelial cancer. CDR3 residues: CASSLAGSYGYTF. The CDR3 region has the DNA TGTGCCAGCAGCTTAGCGGGGAGCTATGGCTACACCTTC.